Listed below are T cell receptor beta chains from one sample, sequenced in a study of T cells in localized non-small cell lung cancer. Repertoires were generated with immunoSEQ multiplex PCR, while TCRdb's copy carries only in-frame clones and drops some. The repertoire holds fewer than 50,000 clones, more than 80% seen once, with around 5.6% in the top ten. Here the sequenced sample was peripheral blood mononuclear cells, taken before any cancer treatment. Every receptor here comes from a male donor at least 60 years old with stage II lung adenocarcinoma. CDR3s include the opening cysteine and the closing phenylalanine or tryptophan. A D gene is named only where the DNA matches it firmly. Size is stated for part of the rows, as once, few or many counts, or as a class when the clone is expanded.

d_call,v_call,j_call,clone_size,cdr3_aa,cdr3_nt
TRBD2,TRBV27,TRBJ2-7,-,CASSLFGRPTSGTPGEQYF,TGTGCCAGCAGTTTATTCGGCCGGCCCACTAGCGGGACCCCCGGGGAGCAGTACTTC
-,TRBV5-1,TRBJ2-3,-,CASSKGGNPADTQYF,TGCGCCAGCAGCAAGGGGGGGAATCCGGCAGATACGCAGTATTTT
TRBD1,TRBV19,TRBJ1-1,once,CASSREGANTEAFF,TGTGCCAGTAGTAGGGAGGGGGCGAACACTGAAGCTTTCTTT
TRBD2,TRBV11-2,TRBJ2-1,large,CASSYVAGIYNEQFF,TGTGCCAGCAGCTATGTAGCGGGAATCTACAATGAGCAGTTCTTC
TRBD1,TRBV2,TRBJ1-5,-,CASSGTGGDQPQHF,TGTGCCAGCAGCGGGACAGGGGGAGATCAGCCCCAGCATTTT
-,TRBV2,TRBJ1-5,-,CASSAGGYRSVPQHF,TGTGCCAGCAGTGCTGGGGGTTATCGATCAGTGCCCCAGCATTTT
-,TRBV2,TRBJ1-5,few,CASSVDRSNQPQHF,TGTGCCAGCAGTGTAGACAGAAGCAATCAGCCCCAGCATTTT
TRBD1,TRBV28,TRBJ2-7,-,CASSPRPGQGRYEQYF,TGTGCCAGCAGTCCAAGACCGGGACAGGGGCGTTACGAGCAGTACTTC
-,TRBV11-3,TRBJ2-7,few,CASSLGSGPYEQYF,TGTGCCAGCAGCTTAGGATCCGGGCCCTACGAGCAGTACTTC
TRBD1,TRBV11-2,TRBJ1-1,few,CASSLADRGGTEAFF,TGTGCCAGCAGCTTAGCCGACAGGGGGGGCACTGAAGCTTTCTTT
-,TRBV9,TRBJ2-7,-,CASSVDGPYEQYF,TGTGCCAGCAGCGTAGATGGACCCTACGAGCAGTACTTC
-,TRBV11-2,TRBJ2-3,-,CASSSSTDTQYF,TGTGCCAGCAGCTCGAGCACAGATACGCAGTATTTT
-,TRBV28,TRBJ1-4,-,CASSSGPAGEKLFF,TGTGCCAGCAGTTCCGGGCCCGCGGGTGAAAAACTGTTTTTT
TRBD2,TRBV5-1,TRBJ2-3,once,CASSSGTSGRALDTQYF,TGCGCCAGCAGCTCCGGGACTAGCGGGAGGGCCTTAGATACGCAGTATTTT
-,TRBV6-5,TRBJ2-7,-,CASSTPGSEQYF,TGTGCCAGCAGTACCCCCGGGAGCGAGCAGTACTTC
-,TRBV7-2,TRBJ2-5,-,CASSLETQYF,TGTGCCAGCAGCTTAGAGACCCAGTACTTC
-,TRBV7-3,TRBJ2-3,-,CASSLNSGPSTDTQYF,TGTGCCAGCAGCTTAAATTCAGGGCCGAGCACAGATACGCAGTATTTT
-,TRBV5-1,TRBJ1-1,-,CASSPAGRDTEAFF,TGCGCCAGCAGCCCGGCAGGGAGAGACACTGAAGCTTTCTTT
TRBD1,TRBV29-1,TRBJ1-1,-,CSAGDRGEGAFF,TGCAGCGCTGGGGACAGGGGGGAGGGTGCTTTCTTT
-,TRBV19,TRBJ1-1,-,CASSIGAKTEAFF,TGTGCCAGTAGTATCGGGGCGAAGACTGAAGCTTTCTTT
-,TRBV5-5,TRBJ1-3,few,CASSPYSIGTGNTIYF,TGTGCCAGCAGCCCCTACAGTATCGGAACTGGAAACACCATATATTTT
-,TRBV2,TRBJ2-3,-,CASSEGGIGTDTQYF,TGTGCCAGCAGTGAGGGCGGGATCGGCACAGATACGCAGTATTTT
-,TRBV27,TRBJ1-2,-,CASSLSQGTRGYTF,TGTGCCAGCAGTTTAAGTCAGGGTACGCGTGGCTACACCTTC
TRBD1,TRBV5-1,TRBJ1-4,few,CASSGQGSTNEKLFF,TGCGCCAGTTCGGGACAGGGGTCGACTAATGAAAAACTGTTTTTT
TRBD2,TRBV5-6,TRBJ2-7,-,CASSLRGLAGVLVF,TGTGCCAGCAGCTTGAGGGGACTAGCGGGAGTCCTGGTTTTC
TRBD1,TRBV18,TRBJ1-1,-,CASSPGQGRMNTEAFF,TGTGCCAGCTCCCCTGGACAGGGGAGGATGAACACTGAAGCTTTCTTT
TRBD1,TRBV10-3,TRBJ1-1,few,CAISRGQGGSEAFF,TGTGCCATCAGCCGGGGACAGGGTGGAAGTGAAGCTTTCTTT
-,TRBV6-1,TRBJ1-1,-,CASSRAENTEAFF,TGTGCCAGCAGTCGGGCGGAAAACACTGAAGCTTTCTTT
-,TRBV9,TRBJ2-7,-,CASSVGFGTYEQYF,TGTGCCAGCAGCGTAGGATTCGGGACCTACGAGCAGTACTTC
-,TRBV5-4,TRBJ2-7,-,CASSPPGRSSYEQYF,TGTGCCAGCAGCCCCCCAGGGAGGAGCTCCTACGAGCAGTACTTC
-,TRBV5-1,TRBJ1-2,-,CASRPAPNNYGYTF,TGCGCCAGCAGACCGGCTCCAAATAACTATGGCTACACCTTC
-,TRBV6-1,TRBJ1-2,-,CASSEAGNYGYTF,TGTGCCAGCAGTGAAGCGGGGAACTATGGCTACACCTTC
-,TRBV5-1,TRBJ2-5,-,CASSLASGQETQYF,TGCGCCAGCAGCTTGGCCTCGGGCCAAGAGACCCAGTACTTC
-,TRBV18,TRBJ2-5,few,CASSPKDRETQYF,TGTGCCAGCTCACCAAAGGACAGAGAGACCCAGTACTTC
TRBD1,TRBV7-6,TRBJ2-1,few,CASSHGQGEFF,TGTGCCAGCAGCCACGGACAGGGAGAGTTCTTC
TRBD2,TRBV4-2,TRBJ2-1,-,CASSPLAGLGNEQFF,TGTGCCAGCAGCCCGTTAGCGGGGTTGGGGAATGAGCAGTTCTTC
TRBD2,TRBV7-8,TRBJ2-2,-,CASSLAGLAGGRELFF,TGTGCCAGCAGCTTAGCAGGACTAGCGGGTGGTCGGGAGCTGTTTTTT
TRBD1,TRBV7-2,TRBJ2-5,-,CASSSLIGTERTQYF,TGTGCCAGCAGCTCTCTGATCGGGACAGAAAGGACCCAGTACTTC
-,TRBV6-6,TRBJ1-5,-,CASRNSGANNQPQHF,TGTGCCAGCAGGAACTCGGGGGCGAACAATCAGCCCCAGCATTTT
TRBD1,TRBV29-1,TRBJ2-2,-,CSVRRQGFSGELFF,TGCAGCGTTAGGAGACAGGGGTTCTCCGGGGAGCTGTTTTTT
-,TRBV5-6,TRBJ1-2,-,CASSLVPLREVNYGYTF,TGTGCCAGCAGCTTGGTCCCGTTGCGGGAAGTTAACTATGGCTACACCTTC
TRBD2,TRBV5-1,TRBJ2-1,-,CASSYGTSGSGKNEQFF,TGCGCCAGCAGCTATGGGACTAGCGGGAGCGGGAAAAATGAGCAGTTCTTC
-,TRBV5-5,TRBJ2-2,-,CASTKQGNTGELFF,TGTGCCAGTACGAAACAGGGGAACACCGGGGAGCTGTTTTTT
TRBD1,TRBV5-8,TRBJ1-5,once,CASSTRTGVQPQHF,TGTGCCAGCAGCACCCGGACAGGGGTCCAGCCCCAGCATTTT
-,TRBV19,TRBJ1-5,once,CASRRDDRGGQPQHF,TGTGCCAGTAGGAGGGATGATAGGGGTGGTCAGCCCCAGCATTTT
-,TRBV19,TRBJ1-4,-,CASTGMGANRNAGKLFF,TGTGCCAGCACGGGGATGGGGGCGAATCGAAATGCAGGAAAACTGTTTTTT
-,TRBV2,TRBJ1-4,-,CASSGGVYEKLFF,TGTGCCAGCAGTGGCGGGGTATATGAAAAACTGTTTTTT
TRBD2,TRBV5-5,TRBJ2-1,-,CASGSGAYNEQFF,TGTGCCAGCGGCAGCGGGGCCTACAATGAGCAGTTCTTC
TRBD1,TRBV7-8,TRBJ1-3,-,CASSPRQGDLGGNTIYF,TGTGCCAGCAGCCCGCGACAGGGAGATCTGGGGGGAAACACCATATATTTT
-,TRBV7-2,TRBJ2-1,once,CASSLLGGEYNEQFF,TGTGCCAGCAGCTTACTAGGCGGAGAGTACAATGAGCAGTTCTTC
-,TRBV30,TRBJ2-1,once,CAWREAGGRKNNEQFF,TGTGCCTGGCGGGAGGCTGGGGGGCGCAAGAACAATGAGCAGTTCTTC
TRBD1,TRBV7-8,TRBJ2-5,-,CASSYGTGGLKETQYF,TGTGCCAGCAGCTACGGGACAGGGGGATTGAAAGAGACCCAGTACTTC
TRBD2,TRBV6-1,TRBJ2-5,-,CAIQREESGETQYF,TGTGCCATTCAGCGGGAGGAGTCTGGCGAGACCCAGTACTTC
TRBD2,TRBV7-9,TRBJ2-3,-,CASSLPAGGGDTQYF,TGTGCCAGCAGCTTACCAGCGGGAGGGGGGGATACGCAGTATTTT